Sequencing of this T cell receptor (beta chain) was carried out in a study of T cell responses to AZD1222 COVID-19 vaccine. Study-wide points: As reported, nearly half of all spike-specific TCRs target variant regions that are unmutated.

CDR3 length: 15 amino acids. The germline V gene encodes CDR1 LGHNA and CDR2 YSLEER. Trimming cost V 1 base and J 6 bases, with 14 bases left between them. Of note for this clone: What it recognizes is unknown.

The data were produced by immunoSEQ multiplex PCR, yet TCRdb's version contains in-frame clones alone and is incomplete. The data contain some 140,000 clones, about nine tenths of them singletons. This receptor was taken from an adult in good health. The chain recombines TRBV4-3 with TRBJ2-3, with D unresolved. Sample: peripheral blood, taken on day 0 of AZD1222 vaccination. The CDR3 reads CASSQAAWARDTQYF. The CDR3 DNA follows: TGCGCCAGCAGCCAAGCTGCGTGGGCACGGGATACGCAGTATTTT.